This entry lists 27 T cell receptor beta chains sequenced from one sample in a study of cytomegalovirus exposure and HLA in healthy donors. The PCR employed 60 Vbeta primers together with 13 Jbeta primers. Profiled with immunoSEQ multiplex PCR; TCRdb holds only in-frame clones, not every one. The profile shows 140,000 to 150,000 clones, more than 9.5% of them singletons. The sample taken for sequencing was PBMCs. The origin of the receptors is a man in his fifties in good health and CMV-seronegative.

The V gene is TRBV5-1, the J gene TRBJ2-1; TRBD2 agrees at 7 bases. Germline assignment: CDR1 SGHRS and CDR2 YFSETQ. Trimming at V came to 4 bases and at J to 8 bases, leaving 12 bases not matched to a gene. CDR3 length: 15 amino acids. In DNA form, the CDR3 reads TGCGCCAGCAGCCCTACTAGCGCGGGTAACGATGAGCAGTTCTTC. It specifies CASSPTSAGNDEQFF.

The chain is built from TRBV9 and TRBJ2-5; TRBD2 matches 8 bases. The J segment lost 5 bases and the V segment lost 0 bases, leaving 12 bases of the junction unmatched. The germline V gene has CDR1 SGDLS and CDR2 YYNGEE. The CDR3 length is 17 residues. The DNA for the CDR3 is TGTGCCAGCAGCGTAGCTACGGGGGGGACACCTGTTGAGACCCAGTACTTC. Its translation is CASSVATGGTPVETQYF.

CDR3 region: CASSLGGSTDTQYF. CDR3 nucleotides: TGTGCCAGCAGCTTAGGCGGGAGCACAGATACGCAGTATTTT. The chain links TRBV11-3 to TRBJ2-3, with TRBD2 as a possible D gene (5 bases). Between the trimmed V and J ends, which lost 1 base and 0 bases, there was a span of 5 bases. In germline, CDR1 is SGHNT, CDR2 YENEEA. This CDR3 spans 14 amino acids.

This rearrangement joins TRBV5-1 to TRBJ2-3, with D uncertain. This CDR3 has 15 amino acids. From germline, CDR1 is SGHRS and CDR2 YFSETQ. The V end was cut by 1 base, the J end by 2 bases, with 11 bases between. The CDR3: CASSLSPSSTDTQYF. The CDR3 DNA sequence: TGCGCCAGCAGCTTGAGCCCGTCGTCCACAGATACGCAGTATTTT.

CDR3 loop: CASSRERWGQTMGSDEQFF. As DNA, the CDR3 is TGTGCCAGCAGCCGCGAGAGGTGGGGACAGACGATGGGGAGCGATGAGCAGTTCTTC. J is TRBJ2-1 and V is TRBV7-9; 7 nucleotides line up with TRBD1. The J segment lost 8 bases and the V segment lost 5 bases, leaving 24 bases of the junction unmatched. Per the germline V gene, CDR1 is SEHNR and CDR2 is FQNEAQ (reference sequence). The CDR3 is made up of 19 amino acids. Using reference TRBV7-9 and TRBJ2-1 for the parts outside the CDR3, the full variable domain is DTGVSQNPRHKITKRGQNVTFRCDPISEHNRLYWYRQTLGQGPEFLTYFQNEAQLEKSRLLSDRFSAERPKGSFSTLEIQRTEQGDSAMYLCASSRERWGQTMGSDEQFFGPGTRLTVL.

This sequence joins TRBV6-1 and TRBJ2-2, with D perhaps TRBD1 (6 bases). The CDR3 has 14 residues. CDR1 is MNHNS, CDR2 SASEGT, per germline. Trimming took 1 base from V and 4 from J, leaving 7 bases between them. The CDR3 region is CASSEVRGTGELFF. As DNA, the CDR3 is TGTGCCAGCAGTGAAGTCAGGGGCACCGGGGAGCTGTTTTTT.

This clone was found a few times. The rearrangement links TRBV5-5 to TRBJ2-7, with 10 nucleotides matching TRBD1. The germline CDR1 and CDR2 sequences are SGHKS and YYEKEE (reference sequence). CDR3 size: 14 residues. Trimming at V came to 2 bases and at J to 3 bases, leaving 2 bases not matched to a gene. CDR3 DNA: TGTGCCAGCAGCTTTGGACAGGGGGGCTACGAGCAGTACTTC. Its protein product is CASSFGQGGYEQYF.

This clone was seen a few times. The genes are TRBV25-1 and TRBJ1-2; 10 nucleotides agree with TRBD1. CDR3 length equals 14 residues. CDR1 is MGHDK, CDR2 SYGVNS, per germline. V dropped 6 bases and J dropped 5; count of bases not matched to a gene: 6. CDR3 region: CASSGTGAPYGYTF. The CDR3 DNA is TGTGCCAGCAGCGGGACAGGGGCCCCTTATGGCTACACCTTC.

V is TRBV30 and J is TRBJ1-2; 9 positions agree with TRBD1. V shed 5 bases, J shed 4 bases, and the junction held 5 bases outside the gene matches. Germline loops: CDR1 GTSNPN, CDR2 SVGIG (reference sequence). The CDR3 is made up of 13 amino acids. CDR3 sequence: CAWSGQGSYGYTF. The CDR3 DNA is TGTGCCTGGTCCGGACAGGGGTCCTATGGCTACACCTTC. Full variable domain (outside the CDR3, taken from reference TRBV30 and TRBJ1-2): SQTIHQWPATLVQPVGSPLSLECTVEGTSNPNLYWYRQAAGRGLQLLFYSVGIGQISSEVPQNLSASRPQDRQFILSSKKLLLSDSGFYLCAWSGQGSYGYTFGSGTRLTVV.

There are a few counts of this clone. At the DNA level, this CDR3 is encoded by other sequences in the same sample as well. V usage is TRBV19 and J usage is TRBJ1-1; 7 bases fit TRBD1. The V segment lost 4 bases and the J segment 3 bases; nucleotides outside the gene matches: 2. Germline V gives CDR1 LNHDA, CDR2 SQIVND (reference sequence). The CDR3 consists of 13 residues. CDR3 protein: CASSSTGDTEAFF. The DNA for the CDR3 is TGTGCCAGTAGTAGTACAGGGGACACTGAAGCTTTCTTT. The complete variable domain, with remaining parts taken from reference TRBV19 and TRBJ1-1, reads DGGITQSPKYLFRKEGQNVTLSCEQNLNHDAMYWYRQDPGQGLRLIYYSQIVNDFQKGDIAEGYSVSREKKESFPLTVTSAQKNPTAFYLCASSSTGDTEAFFGQGTRLTVV.

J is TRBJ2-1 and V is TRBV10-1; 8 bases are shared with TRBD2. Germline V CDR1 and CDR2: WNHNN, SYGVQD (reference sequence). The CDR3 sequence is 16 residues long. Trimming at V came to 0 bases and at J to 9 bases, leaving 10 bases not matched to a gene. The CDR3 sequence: CASSESRTSPRGEQFF. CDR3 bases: TGCGCCAGCAGTGAGTCGAGGACTAGCCCGAGGGGTGAGCAGTTCTTC.

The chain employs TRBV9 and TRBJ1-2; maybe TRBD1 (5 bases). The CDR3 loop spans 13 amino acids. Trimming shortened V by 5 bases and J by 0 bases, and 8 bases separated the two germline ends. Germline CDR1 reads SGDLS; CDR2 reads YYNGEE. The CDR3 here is CASSRGPNYGYTF. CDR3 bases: TGTGCCAGCAGTAGGGGCCCTAACTATGGCTACACCTTC.

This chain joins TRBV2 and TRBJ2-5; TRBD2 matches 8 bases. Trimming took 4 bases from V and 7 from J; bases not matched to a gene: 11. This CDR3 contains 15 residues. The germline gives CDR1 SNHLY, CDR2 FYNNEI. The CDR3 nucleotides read TGTGCCAGCAGTGTTACAGCGGGAGATTCGGGGACCCAGTACTTC. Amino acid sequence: CASSVTAGDSGTQYF.

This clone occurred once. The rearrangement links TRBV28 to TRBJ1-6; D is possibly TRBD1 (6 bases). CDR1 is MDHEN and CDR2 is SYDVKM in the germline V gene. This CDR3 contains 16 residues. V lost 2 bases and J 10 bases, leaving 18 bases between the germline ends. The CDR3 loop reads CASSLASAGDISPLHF. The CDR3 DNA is TGTGCCAGCAGTTTAGCGTCAGCGGGGGACATCTCACCCCTCCACTTT.

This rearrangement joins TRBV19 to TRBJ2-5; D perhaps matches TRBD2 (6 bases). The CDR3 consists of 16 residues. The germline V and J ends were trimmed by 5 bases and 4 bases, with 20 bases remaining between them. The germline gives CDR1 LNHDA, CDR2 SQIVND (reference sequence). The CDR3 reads CASSQSVTRGVETQYF. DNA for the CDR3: TGTGCCAGTAGTCAATCCGTGACACGCGGGGTAGAGACCCAGTACTTC.

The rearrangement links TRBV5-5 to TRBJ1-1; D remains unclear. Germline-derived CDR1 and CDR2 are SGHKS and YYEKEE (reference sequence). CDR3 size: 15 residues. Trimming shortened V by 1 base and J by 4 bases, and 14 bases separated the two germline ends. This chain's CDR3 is CASSLWQDGSTEAFF. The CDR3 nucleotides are TGTGCCAGCAGCTTGTGGCAGGATGGGAGCACTGAAGCTTTCTTT.

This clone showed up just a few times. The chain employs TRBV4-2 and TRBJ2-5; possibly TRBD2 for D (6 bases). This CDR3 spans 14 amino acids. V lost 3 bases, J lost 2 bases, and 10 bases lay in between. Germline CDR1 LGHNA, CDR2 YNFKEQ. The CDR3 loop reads CASSQGSGQETQYF. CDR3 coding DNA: TGTGCCAGCAGCCAGGGGAGCGGGCAAGAGACCCAGTACTTC.

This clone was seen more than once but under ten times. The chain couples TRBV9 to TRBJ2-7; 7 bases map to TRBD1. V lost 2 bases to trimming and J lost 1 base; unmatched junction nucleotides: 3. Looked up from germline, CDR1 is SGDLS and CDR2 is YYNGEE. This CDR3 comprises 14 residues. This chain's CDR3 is CASSVDRESYEQYF. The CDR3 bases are TGTGCCAGCAGCGTCGACAGGGAATCCTACGAGCAGTACTTC.

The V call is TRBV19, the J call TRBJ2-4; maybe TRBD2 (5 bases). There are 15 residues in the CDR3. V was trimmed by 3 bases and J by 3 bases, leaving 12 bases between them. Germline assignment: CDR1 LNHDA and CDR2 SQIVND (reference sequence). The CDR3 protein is CASSIRGLDKNIQYF. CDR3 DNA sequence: TGTGCCAGTAGTATCCGGGGTTTGGACAAAAACATTCAGTACTTC.

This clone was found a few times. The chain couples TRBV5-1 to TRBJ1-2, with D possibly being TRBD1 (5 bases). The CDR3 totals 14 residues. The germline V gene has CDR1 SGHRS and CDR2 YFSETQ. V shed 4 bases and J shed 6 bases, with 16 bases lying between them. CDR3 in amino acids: CASSSLGGGHGYTF. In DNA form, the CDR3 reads TGCGCCAGCAGCAGCTTGGGGGGGGGACATGGCTACACCTTC.

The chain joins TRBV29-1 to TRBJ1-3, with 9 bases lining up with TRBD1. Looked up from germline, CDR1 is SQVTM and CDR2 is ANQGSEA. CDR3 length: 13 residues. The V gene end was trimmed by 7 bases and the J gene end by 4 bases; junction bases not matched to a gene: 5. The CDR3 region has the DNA TGCAGCGGGGGGACAGGGTCCGGAAACACCATATATTTT. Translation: CSGGTGSGNTIYF.

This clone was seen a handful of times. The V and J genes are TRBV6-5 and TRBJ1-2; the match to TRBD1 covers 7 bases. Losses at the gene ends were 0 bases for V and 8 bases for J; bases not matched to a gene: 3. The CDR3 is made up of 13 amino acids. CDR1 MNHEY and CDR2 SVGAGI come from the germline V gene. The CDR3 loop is CASSYSPTGGYTF. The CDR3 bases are TGTGCCAGCAGTTACTCTCCGACAGGGGGCTACACCTTC.

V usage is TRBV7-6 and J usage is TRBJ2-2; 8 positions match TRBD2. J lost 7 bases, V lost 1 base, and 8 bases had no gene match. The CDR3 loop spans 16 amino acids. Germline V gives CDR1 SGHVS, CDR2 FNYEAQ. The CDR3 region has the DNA TGTGCCAGCAGCTTAGTAAGCGGGAGCAGGAACGGGGAGCTGTTTTTT. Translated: CASSLVSGSRNGELFF.

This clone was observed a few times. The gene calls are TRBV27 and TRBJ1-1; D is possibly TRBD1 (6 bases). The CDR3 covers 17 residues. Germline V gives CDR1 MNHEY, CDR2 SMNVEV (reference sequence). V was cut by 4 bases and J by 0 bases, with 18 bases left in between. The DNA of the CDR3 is TGTGCCAGCAGTTACGATTCAGAGGGGGATATGAACACTGAAGCTTTCTTT. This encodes CASSYDSEGDMNTEAFF.

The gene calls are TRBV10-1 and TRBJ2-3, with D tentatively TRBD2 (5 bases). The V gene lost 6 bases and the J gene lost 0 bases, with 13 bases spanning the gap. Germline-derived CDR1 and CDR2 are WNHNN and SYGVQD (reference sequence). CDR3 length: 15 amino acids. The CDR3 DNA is TGCGCCAGCAGCCAGGACTCAACTAGCACAGATACGCAGTATTTT. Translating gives CASSQDSTSTDTQYF.

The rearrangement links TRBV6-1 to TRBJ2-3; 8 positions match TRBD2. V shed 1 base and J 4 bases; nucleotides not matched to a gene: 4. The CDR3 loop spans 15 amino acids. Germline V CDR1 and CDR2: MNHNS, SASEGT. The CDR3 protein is CASSEGSGGADTQYF. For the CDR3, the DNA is TGTGCCAGCAGTGAAGGGTCGGGAGGGGCAGATACGCAGTATTTT.

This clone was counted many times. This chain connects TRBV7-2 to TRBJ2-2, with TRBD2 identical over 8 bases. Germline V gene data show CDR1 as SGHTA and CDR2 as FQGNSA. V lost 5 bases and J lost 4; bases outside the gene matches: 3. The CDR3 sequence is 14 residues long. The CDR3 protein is CASSAGLATGELFF. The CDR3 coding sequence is TGTGCCAGCAGCGCCGGACTAGCCACCGGGGAGCTGTTTTTT.